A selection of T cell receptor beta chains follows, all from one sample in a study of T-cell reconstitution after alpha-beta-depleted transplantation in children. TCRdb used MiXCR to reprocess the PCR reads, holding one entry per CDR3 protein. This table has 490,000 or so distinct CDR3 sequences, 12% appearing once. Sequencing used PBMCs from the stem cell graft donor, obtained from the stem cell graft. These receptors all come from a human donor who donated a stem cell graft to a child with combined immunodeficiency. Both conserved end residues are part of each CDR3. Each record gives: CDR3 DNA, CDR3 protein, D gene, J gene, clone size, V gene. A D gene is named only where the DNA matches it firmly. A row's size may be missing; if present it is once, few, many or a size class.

TGTGCCAGCAGTGACCCGGGACGAGGCTTCATGAACACTGAAGCTTTCTTT | CASSDPGRGFMNTEAFF | - | TRBJ1-1 | few | TRBV6-2/TRBV6-3
TGTGCCAGTAGTAGGGGCGTAGCGCGGGAGGAGACCCAGTACTTC | CASSRGVAREETQYF | TRBD2 | TRBJ2-5 | - | TRBV19
TGCAGCGTTGAGGGAGGACTAGCGGGAGCCTATGAGCAGTTCTTC | CSVEGGLAGAYEQFF | TRBD2 | TRBJ2-1 | - | TRBV29-1
TGTGCCAGCAGTCCTCAACGGATAGGCACCGGGGAGCTGTTTTTT | CASSPQRIGTGELFF | - | TRBJ2-2 | few | TRBV12-3/TRBV12-4
TGTGCCAGCAGCCTCGGACAGGGTGGAGCTTTCTTT | CASSLGQGGAFF | TRBD1 | TRBJ1-1 | many | TRBV6-1
TGTGCCAGCAGCAACGGGGGGAACCAAGAGACCCAGTACTTC | CASSNGGNQETQYF | TRBD2 | TRBJ2-5 | few | TRBV7-2
TGTGCCATCAGTGCGCGGGAGGTTCACGGGGCCAACGTCCTGACTTTC | CAISAREVHGANVLTF | TRBD2 | TRBJ2-6 | many | TRBV10-3
TGTGCCAGCAGCCAAGATACTAGCGGGGTATACGAGCAGTACTTC | CASSQDTSGVYEQYF | TRBD2 | TRBJ2-7 | many | TRBV4-2
TGTGCCAGCAGCGTAGGAGGCGCTGAAGCTTTCTTT | CASSVGGAEAFF | - | TRBJ1-1 | - | TRBV9
TGTGCCACCAGTGGCGATAGCGGGAGGTCTGGGGCCAACGTCCTGACTTTC | CATSGDSGRSGANVLTF | TRBD2 | TRBJ2-6 | - | TRBV24-1
TGCGCCAGCAGCTTGGGGGGGACTAGTAATGAGCAGTTCTTC | CASSLGGTSNEQFF | TRBD2 | TRBJ2-1 | many | TRBV5-1
TGTGCCAGCAGCTTAGAGGGGGGCGGGGGGCGCACAGATACGCAGTATTTT | CASSLEGGGGRTDTQYF | TRBD2 | TRBJ2-3 | - | TRBV11-2